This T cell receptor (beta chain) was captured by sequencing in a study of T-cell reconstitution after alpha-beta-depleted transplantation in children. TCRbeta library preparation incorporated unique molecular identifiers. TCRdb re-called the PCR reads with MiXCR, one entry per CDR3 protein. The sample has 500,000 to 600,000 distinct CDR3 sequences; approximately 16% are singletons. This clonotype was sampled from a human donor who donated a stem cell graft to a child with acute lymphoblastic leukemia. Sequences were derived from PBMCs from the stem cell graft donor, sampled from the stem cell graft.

CDR3: CASSPVSLNTEAFF. The DNA of the CDR3 is TGTGCCAGCAGCCCAGTAAGCCTGAACACTGAAGCTTTCTTT. This chain links TRBV7-6 with TRBJ1-1; D is unresolved. CDR3 length: 14 residues. The V gene lost 5 bases and the J gene lost 0 bases, with 10 bases spanning the gap. CDR1 and CDR2 from the germline V gene are SGHVS and FNYEAQ.